Included here is one TCR beta chain sequence, with context. In terms of age and location, participants ranged from about 18 to 100 years and lived in about 25 US areas. Participants reported their clinical history, and cohort assignment relied on those reports. The CDR3 runs 19 residues. Germline V gene lookup returns CDR1 KGHDR and CDR2 SFDVKD. V was clipped by 3 bases and J by 1 base, with 22 bases between them. This record comes from a study of blood T cell repertoires in COVID-19. Whole-study context: Some COVID-19 samples were acute and others convalescent; all came from the United States, Italy and Spain.

Original handling: Amplifying reference gene primers gave estimates of nucleated cell counts. Assay used: immunoSEQ multiplex PCR; TCRdb lists only in-frame clones, some missing. That table is the source of V, J and clone size, and D and trimming were worked out from the DNA. Of some 150,000 clones listed, roughly 87% are singletons. Material: PBMCs or T cells enriched from blood (not recorded which). This TCR was sampled from a human donor with acute COVID-19. The donor label of this sample is uncertain. The V call is TRBV24-1, the J call TRBJ2-3; weak D call: TRBD1 (6 bases). The CDR3 coding sequence is TGTGCCACCAGTGATCTTTCCCCGACCGGGACATCAGGCACAGATACGCAGTATTTT. Translating it yields CATSDLSPTGTSGTDTQYF.